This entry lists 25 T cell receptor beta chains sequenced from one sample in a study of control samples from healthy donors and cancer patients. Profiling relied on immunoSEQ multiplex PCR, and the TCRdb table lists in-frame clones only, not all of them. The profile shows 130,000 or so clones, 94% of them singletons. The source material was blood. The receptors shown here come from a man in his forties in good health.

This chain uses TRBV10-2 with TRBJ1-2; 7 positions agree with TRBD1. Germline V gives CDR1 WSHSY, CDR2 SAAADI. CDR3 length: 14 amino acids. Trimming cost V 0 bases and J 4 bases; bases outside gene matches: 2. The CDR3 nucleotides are TGCGCCAGCAGTGAGTCGAGACAGGGCTATGGCTACACCTTC. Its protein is CASSESRQGYGYTF.

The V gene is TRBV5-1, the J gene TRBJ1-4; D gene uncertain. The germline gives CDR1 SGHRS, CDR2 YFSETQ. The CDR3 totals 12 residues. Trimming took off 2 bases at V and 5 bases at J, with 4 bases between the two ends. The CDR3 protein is CASSFPNEKLFF. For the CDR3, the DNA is TGCGCCAGCAGCTTCCCCAATGAAAAACTGTTTTTT.

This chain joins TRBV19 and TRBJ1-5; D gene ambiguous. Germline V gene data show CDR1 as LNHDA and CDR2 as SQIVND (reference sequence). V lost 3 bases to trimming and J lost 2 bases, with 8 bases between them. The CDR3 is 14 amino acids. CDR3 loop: CASSIGRGNQPQHF. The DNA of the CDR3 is TGTGCCAGTAGTATCGGTCGGGGCAATCAGCCCCAGCATTTT.

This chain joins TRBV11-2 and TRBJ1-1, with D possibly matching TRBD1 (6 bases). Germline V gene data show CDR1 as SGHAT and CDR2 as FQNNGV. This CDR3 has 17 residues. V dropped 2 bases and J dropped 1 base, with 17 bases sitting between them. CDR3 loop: CASSLRGGLKRNTEAFF. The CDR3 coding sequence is TGTGCCAGCAGCTTAAGGGGGGGGCTTAAAAGGAACACTGAAGCTTTCTTT.

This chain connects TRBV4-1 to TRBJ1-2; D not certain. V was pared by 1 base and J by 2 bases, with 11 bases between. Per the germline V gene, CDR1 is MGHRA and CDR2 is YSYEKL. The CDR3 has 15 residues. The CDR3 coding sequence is TGCGCCAGCAGCCAAGTCTCGGACGGGAACTATGGCTACACCTTC. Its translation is CASSQVSDGNYGYTF.

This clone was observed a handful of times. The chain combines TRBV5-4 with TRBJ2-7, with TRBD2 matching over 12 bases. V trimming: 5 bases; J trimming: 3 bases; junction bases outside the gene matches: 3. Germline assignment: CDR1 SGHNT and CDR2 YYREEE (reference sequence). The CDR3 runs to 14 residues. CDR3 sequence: CASSSLAGGYEQYF. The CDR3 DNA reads TGTGCCAGCAGTTCACTAGCGGGAGGCTACGAGCAGTACTTC.

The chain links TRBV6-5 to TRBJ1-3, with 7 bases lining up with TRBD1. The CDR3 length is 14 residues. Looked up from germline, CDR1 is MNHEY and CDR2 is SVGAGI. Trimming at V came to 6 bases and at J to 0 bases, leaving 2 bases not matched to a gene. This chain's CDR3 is CASSWDSSGNTIYF. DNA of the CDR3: TGTGCCAGCAGCTGGGACAGCTCTGGAAACACCATATATTTT.

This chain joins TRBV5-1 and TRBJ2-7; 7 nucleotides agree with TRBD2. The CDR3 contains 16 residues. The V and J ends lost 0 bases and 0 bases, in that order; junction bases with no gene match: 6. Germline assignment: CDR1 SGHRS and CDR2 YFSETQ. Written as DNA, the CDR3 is TGCGCCAGCAGCTTGGGGCTAGCGGTTGTCTCCTACGAGCAGTACTTC. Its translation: CASSLGLAVVSYEQYF.

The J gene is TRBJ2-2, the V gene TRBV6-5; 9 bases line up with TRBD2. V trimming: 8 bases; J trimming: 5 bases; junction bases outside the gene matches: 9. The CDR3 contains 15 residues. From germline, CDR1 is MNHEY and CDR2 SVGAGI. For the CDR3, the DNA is TGTGCCAGCTCAAGACTAGCGGTGGCAACCGGGGAGCTGTTTTTT. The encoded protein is CASSRLAVATGELFF.

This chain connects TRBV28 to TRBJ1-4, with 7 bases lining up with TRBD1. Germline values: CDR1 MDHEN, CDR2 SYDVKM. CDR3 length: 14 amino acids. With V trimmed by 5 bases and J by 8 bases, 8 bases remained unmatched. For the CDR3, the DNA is TGTGCCAGCAGTACGACAGGGAGTGGCGAAAAACTGTTTTTT. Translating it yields CASSTTGSGEKLFF. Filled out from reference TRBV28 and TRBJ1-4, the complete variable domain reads DVKVTQSSRYLVKRTGEKVFLECVQDMDHENMFWYRQDPGLGLRLIYFSYDVKMKEKGDIPEGYSVSREKKERFSLILESASTNQTSMYLCASSTTGSGEKLFFGSGTQLSVL.

CDR3 in DNA: TGTGCCAGCAGCGTAGGAGAAGCGGGGGGGCTTAAAGAGACCCAGTACTTC. It codes for CASSVGEAGGLKETQYF. The rearrangement links TRBV9 to TRBJ2-5; 10 positions agree with TRBD2. J was trimmed by 3 bases and V by 0 bases; bases with no gene match: 8. Germline V gene sequence: CDR1 SGDLS, CDR2 YYNGEE. The CDR3 runs 17 residues.

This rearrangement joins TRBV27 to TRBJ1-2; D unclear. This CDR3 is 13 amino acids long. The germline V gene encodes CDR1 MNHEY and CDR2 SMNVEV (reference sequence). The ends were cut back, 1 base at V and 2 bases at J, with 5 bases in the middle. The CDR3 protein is CASSLYTNYGYTF. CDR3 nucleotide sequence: TGTGCCAGCAGTTTATACACAAACTATGGCTACACCTTC.

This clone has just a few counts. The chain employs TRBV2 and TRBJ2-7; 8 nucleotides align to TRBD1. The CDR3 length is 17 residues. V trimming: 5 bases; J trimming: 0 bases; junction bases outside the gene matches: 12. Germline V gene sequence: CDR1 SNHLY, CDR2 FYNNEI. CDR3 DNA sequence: TGTGCCAGCAGTTTCCCCGGGACAGGCGCTAGCTCCTACGAGCAGTACTTC. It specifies CASSFPGTGASSYEQYF.

The CDR3 reads CATQDRGPGYGYTF. In DNA form, the CDR3 reads TGTGCCACCCAGGACAGGGGGCCGGGGTATGGCTACACCTTC. The chain has TRBV24-1 and TRBJ1-2; 11 bases map to TRBD1. Germline V gives CDR1 KGHDR, CDR2 SFDVKD. The CDR3 runs to 14 residues. V lost 9 bases and J lost 5; bases outside the gene matches: 7.

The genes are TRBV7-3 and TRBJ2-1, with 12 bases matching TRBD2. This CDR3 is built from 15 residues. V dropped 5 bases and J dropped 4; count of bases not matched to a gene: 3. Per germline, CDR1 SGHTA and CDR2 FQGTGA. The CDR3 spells CASSLTSGRYNEQFF. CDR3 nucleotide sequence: TGTGCCAGCAGCCTCACTAGCGGGAGGTACAATGAGCAGTTCTTC.

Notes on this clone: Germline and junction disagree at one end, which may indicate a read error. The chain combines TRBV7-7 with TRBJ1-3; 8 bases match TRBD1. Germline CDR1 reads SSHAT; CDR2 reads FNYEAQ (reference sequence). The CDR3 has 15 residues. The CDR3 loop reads CASSLSPDRGDTIYF. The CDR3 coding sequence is TGTGCTAGCAGCTTGTCCCCAGACAGGGGAGACACCATATATTTT.

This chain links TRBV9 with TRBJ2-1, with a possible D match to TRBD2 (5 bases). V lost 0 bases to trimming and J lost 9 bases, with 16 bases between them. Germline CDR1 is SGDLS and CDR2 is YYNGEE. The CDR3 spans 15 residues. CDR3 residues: CASSVEGSERTEQFF. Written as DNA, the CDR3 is TGTGCCAGCAGCGTAGAAGGTAGCGAGCGAACTGAGCAGTTCTTC.

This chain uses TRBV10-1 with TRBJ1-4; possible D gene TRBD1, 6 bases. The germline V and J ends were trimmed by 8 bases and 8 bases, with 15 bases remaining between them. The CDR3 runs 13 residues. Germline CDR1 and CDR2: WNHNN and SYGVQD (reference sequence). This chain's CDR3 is CASEFGGREKLFF. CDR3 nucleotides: TGCGCCAGCGAGTTTGGGGGGCGAGAAAAACTGTTTTTT.

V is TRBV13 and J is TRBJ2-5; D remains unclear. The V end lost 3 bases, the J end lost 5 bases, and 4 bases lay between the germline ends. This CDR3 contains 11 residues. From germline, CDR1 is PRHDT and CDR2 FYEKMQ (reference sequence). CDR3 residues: CASSLVETQYF. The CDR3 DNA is TGTGCCAGCAGCTTGGTGGAGACCCAGTACTTC.

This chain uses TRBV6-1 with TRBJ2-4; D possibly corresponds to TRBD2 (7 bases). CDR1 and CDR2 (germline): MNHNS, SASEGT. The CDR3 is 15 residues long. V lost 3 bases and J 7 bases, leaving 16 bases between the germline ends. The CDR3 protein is CASSERGGFKNIQYF. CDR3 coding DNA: TGTGCCAGCAGTGAGAGGGGGGGGTTTAAGAACATTCAGTACTTC.

For the CDR3, the DNA is TGTGCCAGCAGAAAACAGGGGACCACTGAAGCTTTCTTT. It codes for CASRKQGTTEAFF. The chain couples TRBV12-3 or TRBV12-4 to TRBJ1-1, with 7 bases fitting TRBD1. The CDR3 runs 13 residues. J was trimmed by 4 bases and V by 6 bases; bases with no gene match: 5.

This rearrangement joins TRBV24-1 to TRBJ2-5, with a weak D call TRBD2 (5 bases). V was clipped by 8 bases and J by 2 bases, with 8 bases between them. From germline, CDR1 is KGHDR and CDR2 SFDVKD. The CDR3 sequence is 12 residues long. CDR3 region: CATTDSQETQYF. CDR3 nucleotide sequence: TGTGCCACCACGGACTCACAAGAGACCCAGTACTTC.

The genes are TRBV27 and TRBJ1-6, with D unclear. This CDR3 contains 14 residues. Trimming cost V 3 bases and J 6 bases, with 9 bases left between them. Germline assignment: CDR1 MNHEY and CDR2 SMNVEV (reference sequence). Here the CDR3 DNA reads TGTGCCAGCAGTTTGGCGGGGAGTAATTCACCCCTCCACTTT. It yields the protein CASSLAGSNSPLHF.

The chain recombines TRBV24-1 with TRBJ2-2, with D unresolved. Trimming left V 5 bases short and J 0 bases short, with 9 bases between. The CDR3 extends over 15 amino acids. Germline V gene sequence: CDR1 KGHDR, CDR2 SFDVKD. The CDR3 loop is CATSGGPPNTGELFF. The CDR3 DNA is TGTGCCACCAGTGGTGGACCGCCGAACACCGGGGAGCTGTTTTTT.

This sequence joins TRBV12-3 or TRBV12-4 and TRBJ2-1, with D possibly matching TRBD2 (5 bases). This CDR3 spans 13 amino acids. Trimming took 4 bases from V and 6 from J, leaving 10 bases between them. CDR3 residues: CASSSDSRNEQFF. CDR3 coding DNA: TGTGCCAGCAGTTCGGACTCACGCAATGAGCAGTTCTTC.